Each of the 4 T cell receptor beta chains below was sequenced from the same sample in a study of blood T cell dynamics during melanoma immunotherapy (dated by TCRdb to 2020 to 2021). Sample time point, as interpreted from the label and publication: week 3, after first cycle of checkpoint inhibitor. The library was prepared using the immunoSEQ multiplex PCR assay. The table comes from immuneACCESS by way of TCRdb, which keeps in-frame sequences with V and J called. Part of the clones is missing from these tables; in studies checked, under half for an unresolved V gene and the rest for unknown reasons. This sample comprises some 13,000 clones, about nine tenths of them detected only once. Around 5.3% of the sample is in the top ten clones. The source material was blood, sampled from a patient treated with checkpoint blockade. The receptors shown here come from a human donor with melanoma.

The genes are TRBV28 and TRBJ2-7; tentative D call: TRBD2 (5 bases). This CDR3 is built from 14 residues. Germline V gene sequence: CDR1 MDHEN, CDR2 SYDVKM. Trimming left V 0 bases short and J 7 bases short, with 13 bases between. The CDR3, as DNA: TGTGCCAGCAGTTTATGGCCGACCGGAGGTGAGCAGTACTTC. It specifies CASSLWPTGGEQYF.

The chain links TRBV14 to TRBJ2-7; unclear D gene. The CDR3 is 15 residues long. Trimming took 4 bases from V and 0 from J, leaving 13 bases between them. CDR1 and CDR2 (germline): SGHDN, FVKESK. Written as DNA, the CDR3 is TGTGCCAGCAGCCCCAGTGCCCCGAACTCCTACGAGCAGTACTTC. Translation gives CASSPSAPNSYEQYF. The whole variable domain, remainder taken from reference TRBV14 and TRBJ2-7, is EAGVTQFPSHSVIEKGQTVTLRCDPISGHDNLYWYRRVMGKEIKFLLHFVKESKQDESGMPNNRFLAERTGGTYSTLKVQPAELEDSGVYFCASSPSAPNSYEQYFGPGTRLTVT.

The chain joins TRBV2 to TRBJ1-1; a weak D match, TRBD1 (6 bases). The CDR3 is made up of 13 amino acids. Trimming removed 6 bases from V and 7 bases from J, with 15 bases in between. The germline CDR1 and CDR2 sequences are SNHLY and FYNNEI. As DNA, the CDR3 is TGTGCCAGCAGCATCAGGGGAGGGAATGAAGCTTTCTTT. It specifies CASSIRGGNEAFF.

The V call is TRBV12-5, the J call TRBJ2-1, with 12 bases fitting TRBD2. The CDR3 loop spans 21 amino acids. V lost 5 bases, J lost 0 bases, and 17 bases stayed unmatched. From germline, CDR1 is LGHNT and CDR2 FRNRAP. The CDR3, as DNA: TGTGCTAGTGGTACCTGGACTAGCGGGATAGTCCCGCCGAGCTCCTACAATGAGCAGTTCTTC. As protein: CASGTWTSGIVPPSSYNEQFF.